The text below deals with one T cell receptor (beta chain). No antigen is known for it. An end of the junction does not agree with germline; a read error may underlie this. The sample comes from a study of tumor-infiltrating lymphocytes in primary liver carcinoma. Findings and limits, study-wide: Tumor-adjacent and tumor-blood pairs displayed less overlap than did pairs of tumor regions.

A constant-region primer served to make TCR beta cDNA from about 530 ng total RNA. It was through three nested multiplex PCR rounds of slightly modified ARM-PCR that TCR beta libraries arose. TCRdb fed the multiplex PCR reads into MiXCR, producing one record per CDR3 protein. The data hold fewer than 250,000 distinct CDR3 sequences, with about 65% observed a single time. Both blood RNA, taken from unsorted whole blood, and germline DNA were extracted. Prior to surgery, approximately 3.6 milliliters of peripheral blood were drawn. The receptor was derived from a woman aged 60-75 years with primary liver carcinoma and hepatitis B virus infection. Sequencing used peripheral blood.

CDR3 in DNA: TGTGCCAGCAGTTCCGGGACAAGAGGGATGAAGACTGAAGCTTTCTTT. This sequence encodes CASSSGTRGMKTEAFF. This chain joins TRBV12-3 or TRBV12-4 and TRBJ1-1; a possible D gene is TRBD1 (6 bases). The CDR3 has 16 residues.